This T cell receptor (beta chain) was identified during a study of cytomegalovirus exposure and HLA in healthy donors. The V and J ends lost 9 bases and 3 bases, in that order; junction bases with no gene match: 5. CDR3 length equals 14 residues. Per germline, CDR1 MNHEY and CDR2 SVGAGI. Donors likely had unrecorded immune exposures despite being nominally healthy when sampled. PCR employed 60 Vbeta and 13 Jbeta primers. Measured with immunoSEQ multiplex PCR; TCRdb has only the in-frame clones, and not every one. The sample contains fewer than 250,000 clones, 77% of which appear only once. Sequenced: PBMCs. This clonotype was obtained from a woman in her 30s in good health and CMV-seropositive. This chain connects TRBV6-5 to TRBJ2-1; the match to TRBD2 covers 10 bases. The CDR3 bases are TGTGCCAGTAAACTAGCGGGACTCTACAATGAGCAGTTCTTC. It yields the protein CASKLAGLYNEQFF.